A selection of T cell receptor beta chains follows, all from one sample in a study of T cell responses to AZD1222 COVID-19 vaccine. Data came from immunoSEQ multiplex PCR; TCRdb stores just in-frame clones and leaves some out. The sample has more than 110,000 clones, more than 85% seen once. This sample comprised peripheral blood, obtained on day 0 of AZD1222 vaccination. These receptors all stem from an adult in good health. CDR3s include the opening cysteine and the closing phenylalanine or tryptophan. The D gene is left open where the match is weak. The size field is filled for only some rows; it gives once, few, many or a size class.

>-|-|TRBJ1-6|TRBV4-2
CASSQELDRKYNSPLHF
TGTGCCAGCAGCCAAGAATTAGACAGGAAATATAATTCACCCCTCCACTTT
>-|TRBD1|TRBJ1-5|TRBV15
CATSRVTGGREPQHF
TGTGCCACCAGCAGAGTTACAGGGGGCCGGGAGCCCCAGCATTTT
>-|TRBD1|TRBJ1-4|TRBV5-1
CASSLEGAEKLFF
TGCGCCAGCAGCTTGGAGGGGGCTGAAAAACTGTTTTTT
>-|TRBD2|TRBJ2-7|TRBV5-5
CASSSGASGAYSYEQYF
TGTGCCAGCAGTTCGGGTGCTAGCGGCGCATACTCCTACGAGCAGTACTTC
>few|TRBD1|TRBJ1-4|TRBV7-2
CASTPDRVNEKLFF
TGTGCCAGCACCCCGGACAGGGTTAATGAAAAACTGTTTTTT
>-|-|TRBJ2-2|TRBV4-3
CASSQDLSNTGELFF
TGCGCCAGCAGCCAAGATCTCAGTAACACCGGGGAGCTGTTTTTT
>-|TRBD1|TRBJ1-1|TRBV5-1
CASSRDRLTEAFF
TGCGCCAGCAGCCGGGACAGACTCACTGAAGCTTTCTTT
>-|-|TRBJ1-4|TRBV12-3/TRBV12-4
CASTQGEKLFF
TGTGCCAGCACCCAGGGGGAAAAACTGTTTTTT
>-|TRBD2|TRBJ2-3|TRBV5-6
CASSSLSSGGTTDTQYF
TGTGCCAGCAGCTCCCTGAGTAGCGGGGGGACCACAGATACGCAGTATTTT
>-|TRBD1|TRBJ1-1|TRBV11-2
CASSLEIYYDRANTEAFF
TGTGCCAGCAGCTTAGAAATATACTACGACAGGGCGAACACTGAAGCTTTCTTT
>-|TRBD1|TRBJ1-2|TRBV28
CASRPGTGDYGYTF
TGTGCCAGCAGGCCCGGGACAGGGGACTATGGCTACACCTTC
>-|-|TRBJ2-3|TRBV7-2
CASSSWTTTDTQYF
TGTGCCAGCAGCTCCTGGACTACCACAGATACGCAGTATTTT
>-|TRBD1|TRBJ1-2|TRBV28
CASLQFGRGFGYTF
TGTGCCAGCCTCCAATTCGGCAGGGGGTTTGGCTACACCTTC
>-|TRBD1|TRBJ1-6|TRBV14
CASSQGRTRGNSPLHF
TGTGCCAGCAGCCAAGGCCGTACCAGGGGGAATTCACCCCTCCACTTT
>-|-|TRBJ1-1|TRBV6-5
CAGAGGPPWTEAFF
TGTGCCGGAGCGGGGGGTCCCCCCTGGACTGAAGCTTTCTTT
>-|-|TRBJ1-1|TRBV21-1
CASSKAPRSREAFF
TGTGCCAGCAGCAAAGCCCCTCGGTCCAGGGAAGCTTTCTTT
>-|-|TRBJ1-2|TRBV5-4
CASSPGGWGAGYGYTF
TGTGCCAGCAGCCCGGGCGGCTGGGGAGCGGGCTATGGCTACACCTTC
>once|-|TRBJ1-6|TRBV6-5
CASSQTTGGLHF
TGTGCCAGCAGCCAGACTACAGGCGGGCTCCACTTT
>-|TRBD1|TRBJ1-6|TRBV27
CASSLEGAESYNSPLHF
TGTGCCAGCAGTTTAGAGGGGGCGGAATCCTATAATTCACCCCTCCACTTT
>-|-|TRBJ2-5|TRBV7-9
CASSWDPGLGQETQYF
TGTGCCAGCAGCTGGGACCCCGGGTTAGGCCAAGAGACCCAGTACTTC
>once|-|TRBJ1-2|TRBV19
CASRAEGQLTCLGYGYTF
TGTGCCAGTAGAGCAGAGGGGCAACTGACATGTCTGGGCTATGGCTACACCTTC
>-|TRBD1|TRBJ1-1|TRBV6-2/TRBV6-3
CASSTRTGSDTEAFF
TGTGCCAGCAGCACCCGGACAGGGAGTGACACTGAAGCTTTCTTT
>-|TRBD1|TRBJ2-7|TRBV30
CAWRDTGGMYEQYF
TGTGCCTGGAGGGATACAGGGGGTATGTACGAGCAGTACTTC
>-|-|TRBJ1-1|TRBV7-9
CASSPQMNTEAFF
TGTGCCAGCAGTCCTCAGATGAACACTGAAGCTTTCTTT
>-|TRBD2|TRBJ2-5|TRBV5-1
CASRLGLAGDQETQYF
TGCGCCAGCAGATTAGGACTAGCGGGGGACCAAGAGACCCAGTACTTC
>-|-|TRBJ1-5|TRBV30
CAWSVPLRGRHQPQHF
TGTGCCTGGAGTGTACCCCTCCGGGGCCGGCATCAGCCCCAGCATTTT
>-|-|TRBJ1-1|TRBV5-1
CASSLSGAATEAFF
TGCGCCAGCAGCTTGTCGGGGGCGGCAACTGAAGCTTTCTTT
>-|TRBD1|TRBJ2-3|TRBV10-3
CAISPGTDTDTQYF
TGTGCCATCAGTCCCGGGACAGACACAGATACGCAGTATTTT
>-|TRBD1|TRBJ1-1|TRBV7-2
CASTGQGAVGEAFF
TGTGCCAGCACGGGACAGGGGGCCGTGGGTGAAGCTTTCTTT
>-|TRBD1|TRBJ1-6|TRBV5-8
CASSLGTGNSPLHF
TGTGCCAGCAGCCTAGGGACAGGGAATTCACCCCTCCACTTT
>-|-|TRBJ1-1|TRBV30
CAWGISGAGNTEAFF
TGTGCCTGGGGAATTAGCGGGGCGGGGAACACTGAAGCTTTCTTT
>-|TRBD1|TRBJ1-6|TRBV9
CASSVTGQFNSPLHF
TGTGCCAGCAGCGTGACAGGGCAGTTTAATTCACCCCTCCACTTT
>-|-|TRBJ2-3|TRBV7-9
CASSPPSAQYF
TGTGCCAGCAGCCCCCCCTCAGCGCAGTATTTT
>-|-|TRBJ1-5|TRBV7-8
CASSSEDGRVGKHF
TGTGCCAGCAGCTCCGAGGACGGAAGGGTGGGGAAGCATTTT
>-|TRBD2|TRBJ2-7|TRBV7-2
CASSLASGGPYEQYF
TGTGCCAGCAGCTTAGCTAGCGGGGGACCCTACGAGCAGTACTTC
>-|-|TRBJ1-4|TRBV2
CAAQPATNEKLFF
TGTGCCGCCCAGCCTGCAACTAATGAAAAACTGTTTTTT
>once|-|TRBJ1-1|TRBV7-9
CASSLFATEAFF
TGTGCCAGCAGCTTATTCGCCACTGAAGCTTTCTTT